Listed below are T cell receptor beta chains from one sample, sequenced in a study of PD-L1 blockade in urothelial cancer. Some clones are missing from TCRdb's copy, which holds only in-frame ones; the method was immunoSEQ multiplex PCR. Among around 1,900 clones listed, approximately 34% were seen once. The material sequenced was tumor tissue, taken before atezolizumab (anti-PD-L1) treatment. The receptors were gathered from a man aged 50 to 59 with urothelial cancer. Each CDR3 is given with its conserved first and last residue. Fields, in order: D gene, clone size, V gene, CDR3 length, J gene, CDR3 DNA, CDR3 protein. D genes are given only for firm matches. The size of a clone is reported for some rows only, either as once, few or many, or as a class for expanded clones.

-	-	TRBV28	17	TRBJ1-2	TGTGCCAGCAGTTTATATCCCTCCGGTTTTACTCCCTATGGCTACACCTTC	CASSLYPSGFTPYGYTF
TRBD1	few	TRBV6-8	16	TRBJ2-1	TGTGCCAGCAGCCCCAATACAGGGGGAACCTACAATGAGCAGTTCTTC	CASSPNTGGTYNEQFF
-	-	TRBV10-3	12	TRBJ2-1	TGTGCCAGTAAAAGGGGCTACAATGAGCAGTTCTTC	CASKRGYNEQFF
-	-	TRBV19	16	TRBJ1-5	TGTGCCAGTACCACCTGGGGGCAGGGGAACAATCAGCCCCAGCATTTT	CASTTWGQGNNQPQHF
-	few	TRBV7-5	19	TRBJ2-2	TGTGCCAGCAGCTTATTCCCCCCGTCATTCACTCCCAACACCGGGGAGCTGTTTTTT	CASSLFPPSFTPNTGELFF
TRBD2	once	TRBV18	16	TRBJ2-1	TGTGCCAGCTCACGCACCGGGACTAGCGATAAAAATGAGCAGTTCTTC	CASSRTGTSDKNEQFF
TRBD1	once	TRBV6-8	17	TRBJ1-3	TGTGCCAGCAGTTACCGGGACAGGTCATCCTCTGGAAACACCATATATTTT	CASSYRDRSSSGNTIYF
TRBD2	-	TRBV19	13	TRBJ2-7	TGTGCCAGCGGGAGGCCGGGAGACTACGAGCAGTACTTC	CASGRPGDYEQYF
-	medium-sized	TRBV6-8	15	TRBJ2-1	TGTGCCAGCAGTTACTCGAATGGCCGGCACAATGAGCAGTTCTTC	CASSYSNGRHNEQFF
-	-	TRBV28	13	TRBJ1-1	TGTGCCAGCAGTGCCGCAGGGTCCCCTGAAGCTTTCTTT	CASSAAGSPEAFF
-	once	TRBV19	14	TRBJ1-5	TGTGCCAGCCGGGGGGCGGTTAGCAATCAGCCCCAGCATTTT	CASRGAVSNQPQHF
-	-	TRBV14	13	TRBJ1-3	TGTGCCAGCAGCCAAGATAATGGAAACACCATATATTTT	CASSQDNGNTIYF
-	few	TRBV19	15	TRBJ1-5	TGTGCCAGTAGTATGGGGGGGGTCAGCAATCAGCCCCAGCATTTT	CASSMGGVSNQPQHF
TRBD2	-	TRBV28	16	TRBJ2-7	TGTGCCAGCAGTCCCCGTTTTAGCGGGGTACACTACGAGCAGTACTTC	CASSPRFSGVHYEQYF
TRBD1	-	TRBV19	13	TRBJ1-2	TGTGCCAGTAGTAGGGGACAGTGGTCCGATTATACCTTC	CASSRGQWSDYTF
TRBD1	few	TRBV5-1	15	TRBJ1-1	TGCGCCAGCAGCTTAGACAGGGGTCGCCGCACTGAAGCTTTCTTT	CASSLDRGRRTEAFF
-	-	TRBV28	12	TRBJ1-1	TGTGCCAGCAGTTCCTCGACAGAAGCAGCTTTCTTT	CASSSSTEAAFF
TRBD1	few	TRBV6-8	13	TRBJ1-1	TGTGCCATCAGGGGACAGATTAACACTGAAGCTTTCTTT	CAIRGQINTEAFF
TRBD1	-	TRBV19	15	TRBJ2-1	TGTGCCAGTAGTATAGCCAGACAGGGTGGGAATGAGCAGTTCTTC	CASSIARQGGNEQFF
TRBD1	-	TRBV30	12	TRBJ2-7	TGTGCCTACGACAGGGGGCCTCGCGAGCAGTACTTC	CAYDRGPREQYF
-	-	TRBV10-3	14	TRBJ1-1	TGTGCCATCAGTGAGTCGACAGCGAACACTGAAGCTTTCTTT	CAISESTANTEAFF
-	-	TRBV11-3	14	TRBJ1-4	TGTGCCAGCAGCTTAGAAGGGGTTCAGGAAAAACTGTTTTTT	CASSLEGVQEKLFF
-	medium-sized	TRBV11-1	15	TRBJ2-5	TGTGCCAGCAGCTCTACGGGAGCCCTCCAAGAGACCCAGTACTTC	CASSSTGALQETQYF
-	few	TRBV11-3	15	TRBJ1-4	TGTGCCAGCAGCTTTCAGGACAGTACTAATGAAAAACTGTTTTTT	CASSFQDSTNEKLFF
TRBD2	-	TRBV14	15	TRBJ2-7	TGTGCCAGCAGCCAACTCGCCGGGACTAATCAGGGGCAGTACTTC	CASSQLAGTNQGQYF
TRBD1	-	TRBV6-8	14	TRBJ1-4	TGTGCCAGCAGTTGGAGGGGGCCGAATGAAAAACTGTTTTTT	CASSWRGPNEKLFF
-	few	TRBV28	13	TRBJ2-1	TGTGCCAGCACCAAAAGAAACTACAATGAGCAGTTCTTC	CASTKRNYNEQFF
-	few	TRBV6-8	17	TRBJ2-7	TGTGCCAGCAGACCTCTCCCGACAGGAAGGGGACTATACGAGCAGTACTTC	CASRPLPTGRGLYEQYF
-	-	TRBV6-7	15	TRBJ2-7	TGTGCCAGCAGTTACTCGATCAGGACGACCTACGAGCAGTACTTC	CASSYSIRTTYEQYF
-	-	TRBV19	14	TRBJ2-7	TGTGCCAGTAGTAAACTAGACGGGTCCTACGAGCAGTACTTC	CASSKLDGSYEQYF
-	-	TRBV19	16	TRBJ1-1	TGTGCCAGTAGTATAGATCGGAGGGGCAGAGGGACTGAAGCTTTCTTT	CASSIDRRGRGTEAFF
-	few	TRBV23-1	17	TRBJ1-4	TGCGCCAGCAGTCTCTTCCACCCAGGGGTGAATAATGAAAAACTGTTTTTT	CASSLFHPGVNNEKLFF
-	-	TRBV30	14	TRBJ1-3	TGTGCCTGGAGTTTCACCAGCTCTGGAAACACCATATATTTT	CAWSFTSSGNTIYF
TRBD2	-	TRBV18	14	TRBJ2-1	TGTGCCAGCTCAATGACTAGCGTTAACAATGAGCAGTTCTTC	CASSMTSVNNEQFF
-	-	TRBV11-3	14	TRBJ1-6	TGTGCCAGCAGGATGACTTTCACGAATTCACCCCTCCACTTT	CASRMTFTNSPLHF
-	once	TRBV19	14	TRBJ1-3	TGTGCCAGCCAACCGGACGCCACTGGAAACACCATATATTTT	CASQPDATGNTIYF
TRBD1	few	TRBV6-8	12	TRBJ1-1	TGTGCCAGCAGGGTTCAGGGGGCTGAAGCTTTCTTT	CASRVQGAEAFF
TRBD1	-	TRBV19	16	TRBJ1-2	TGTGCCAGTATCCCCGGGACAGGGGCCGCCGGAAGGGGCTACACCTTC	CASIPGTGAAGRGYTF
-	-	TRBV18	13	TRBJ2-7	TGTGCCAGCTCACCGGACAGCTCCTACGAGCAGTACTTC	CASSPDSSYEQYF
TRBD2	-	TRBV6-8	15	TRBJ2-5	TGTGCCAGCAGTAGGCTAGCGGGAGGGCCAGAGACCCAGTACTTC	CASSRLAGGPETQYF
-	-	TRBV18	14	TRBJ2-1	TGTGCCAGCTCACCACCGGTCACATACAATGAGCAGTTCTTC	CASSPPVTYNEQFF
-	few	TRBV28	12	TRBJ1-2	TGTGCCACCACGAGGGCAGCAGCTGTTGGCACCTTC	CATTRAAAVGTF
-	-	TRBV4-1	13	TRBJ2-1	TGCGCCAGCAGCCCGTCCCCCTACAATGAGCAGTTCTTC	CASSPSPYNEQFF
TRBD2	few	TRBV11-3	19	TRBJ2-7	TGTGCCAGCAGCCCACGCCTAAAAACTAGCGGGAGTATGTATTACGAGCAGTACTTC	CASSPRLKTSGSMYYEQYF
-	-	TRBV14	13	TRBJ2-7	TGTGCCAGCAGCCAAGTTAGGGGAGGCGAGCAGTACTTC	CASSQVRGGEQYF
TRBD2	-	TRBV11-3	14	TRBJ2-1	TGTGCCAGCAGTGCCGGGAGGGCCCCGAATGAGCAGTTCTTC	CASSAGRAPNEQFF
-	few	TRBV2	14	TRBJ2-3	TGTGCCAGCAGCTTCGGACTAGGGGGGGATACGCAGTATTTT	CASSFGLGGDTQYF
TRBD1	-	TRBV28	15	TRBJ2-7	TGTGCCAGCAGCTTTAAGGGACTCACAGGGGGCCAGCAGTACTTC	CASSFKGLTGGQQYF
TRBD1	-	TRBV15	14	TRBJ2-7	TGTGCCACCAGCAGAGATAACAGGGGCTACGAGCAGTACTTC	CATSRDNRGYEQYF
TRBD2	few	TRBV7-2	15	TRBJ2-1	TGTGCCAGCAGCCGGACTAGCGGGAGTCTTGGAGAGCAGTTCTTC	CASSRTSGSLGEQFF
-	-	TRBV7-5	14	TRBJ2-2	TGTGCCAGCAGCTTTGATCAGGGCTCCGGGGAGCTGTTTTTT	CASSFDQGSGELFF
-	medium-sized	TRBV6-8	12	TRBJ1-2	TGTGCCAGCAGTTACGAGGGGAATGGCTACACCTTC	CASSYEGNGYTF
-	-	TRBV28	16	TRBJ1-1	TGTGCCAGCAGTTCCTTTCGCTTACAGGGAAGCACTGAAGCTTTCTTT	CASSSFRLQGSTEAFF
TRBD2	-	TRBV18	17	TRBJ2-7	TGTGCCAGCTCACTTGCTGGCGGGACTAGCGGGAAATACGAGCAGTACTTC	CASSLAGGTSGKYEQYF
-	few	TRBV19	14	TRBJ1-6	TGTGCCAGTAGTATAAGAGGGCCAGGATCACCCCTCCACTTT	CASSIRGPGSPLHF